This T cell receptor (beta chain) was found in a study of T cells in pancreatic ductal adenocarcinoma. Surgery without prior neoadjuvant therapy was the treatment of the selected pancreatic ductal adenocarcinoma patients. The CDR3 extends over 13 amino acids. Trimming cost V 7 bases and J 7 bases; bases outside gene matches: 7. Germline V CDR1 and CDR2: MNHNS, SASEGT. Points from the study as a whole: Compared with tumor, blood showed more total productive templates and around 8.1-fold more clonotypes. Mean clonality was around 0.11 in tumors and roughly 0.068 in blood, not significantly different. Enrichment of CD45RO+ effector over naive T cells in tumors may bias clonality. This surgical cohort overrepresents the minority presenting with early-stage disease.

Points on this clone: Its specificity is unknown.

The protocol was immunoSEQ multiplex PCR, while the TCRdb copy is restricted to in-frame clones and leaves out a portion. Seen here are about 98,000 clones, 90% to 95% observed once, and the top ten hold 3.1%. Material for sequencing was PBMCs. The TCR originated in a human donor with pancreatic ductal adenocarcinoma. The V and J genes are TRBV6-1 and TRBJ2-5, with TRBD2 matching over 9 bases. CDR3 loop: CASTAGGSRTQYF. DNA of the CDR3: TGTGCCAGCACGGCGGGGGGGTCTAGGACCCAGTACTTC.